The T cell receptor beta chain described here comes from a study of T-cell memory formation after mild COVID-19 (TCRdb year 2021). Study-level background: Most TCR sequence clusters were specific to one of the two donors. T-cell clones expanding and contracting after mild COVID-19 in a couple of donors were tracked by longitudinal TCRalpha and TCRbeta repertoire sequencing. The cohort comprised two young, previously healthy adult volunteers, one female and one male.

CDR1 and CDR2 are read off the germline V gene as SGHTA and FQGNSA. From V the trimming removes 5 bases and from J it removes 4 bases, while the gene matches leave 18 bases of the junction unaccounted for. The CDR3 covers 18 residues, taking in both the cysteine and the phenylalanine. Of the read, only the CDR3 DNA is kept; its 54 bases are in frame from base 1. Remarks on this clonotype: The clone's antigen remains unknown. No per-base quality is available; no much larger clone lies one base away.

Ficoll-Paque density gradient centrifugation was the method used to isolate PBMCs. Sequencing was performed on an Illumina NovaSeq 6000. Using 5'RACE with constant-segment primers, TCRalpha and TCRbeta cDNA libraries were constructed, with sample barcodes and unique molecular identifiers added in the process. Trizol reagent was used to extract RNA from every sample. Library amplification was performed in two PCR steps, and a second sample barcode and Illumina TruSeq adapters were introduced in the second step. Sequencing of the libraries was done on an Illumina NovaSeq, producing 2 x 150 bp paired-end reads. The original pipeline was this. With migec v1.2.7, reads were demultiplexed and then collapsed into UMI-guided consensus sequences. Using mixcr v2.1.11, UMI consensuses were aligned to TRA and TRB V and J templates and then assembled into clonotypes. A clonotype was counted as expanded or contracted only if both edgeR and NoisET called the change significant, with noise models trained on biological replicates. For edgeR calls, the cutoffs were a false discovery rate-adjusted p below 0.01 and a log2 fold-change threshold of 1. As an exploratory analysis of dynamics, max-normalized trajectories of the 1000 most abundant clonotypes were examined with PCA combined with hierarchical clustering. Each responding clone was given a CD4 or CD8 phenotype based on the CD4+ and CD8+ repertoires, which had been sequenced separately. The raw public reads went through TCRdb reprocessing: fastp at Q25, MiXCR clone calling, in-frame beta chains kept. Every entry covers one CDR3 protein and lists the most common genes and DNA from its rows. In this record, the V and J calls reflect TCRdb's handling and not the investigators' own analysis. The sample has about 430,000 distinct CDR3 sequences on record, roughly 18% of them singletons. The ten largest clones represent around a fifth of the sample.

Overall study outcomes, separate from this receptor: The study included only a couple of mild cases, and larger cohorts that include severe cases with pre-infection samples were judged to be necessary. Clones contracting from day 15 to 85 had balanced CD4/CD8 phenotypes, while a second wave expanding from day 15 to 37 was biased towards CD4+. Some responding clones were detected in pre-infection memory, suggesting pre-existing cross-reactive memory T cells joined the SARS-CoV-2 response. SARS-CoV-2 specificity was not confirmed for the second-wave clones peaking on day 37. Contracting CD4+ clones turned up mainly in the CM and EM memory subsets, whereas EMRA was where CD8+ clones were enriched.

The sequencing input was PBMCs or a T cell subset sorted from them (not recorded which). This TCR was sampled from a man aged 18 to 35 who had mild COVID-19 (a few samples of this study predate the infection). The sample titles of this study are shuffled in the database, so cell type and time point are left out; the donor was told from shared clones. The sequence links TRBV7-2 to TRBJ2-3, with 7 bases aligning to TRBD2. The CDR3 here reads CASSPLVGQRGLPDTQYF. In nucleotide form, the sequence is TGTGCCAGCAGCCCCCTAGTTGGCCAGCGGGGCCTTCCAGATACGCAGTATTTT.